The next 7 T cell receptor beta chains were all read from a single sample in a study of blood T cell repertoires in COVID-19. Clones were read by immunoSEQ multiplex PCR, and TCRdb kept only the in-frame ones, dropping some. Of 300,000 to 450,000 clones in the sample, more than 75% are singletons; the top ten hold 1%. Sample: PBMCs or T cells enriched from blood (not recorded which). These receptors originate from a woman in her 30s who had recovered from COVID-19.

V is TRBV29-1 and J is TRBJ2-3, with D possibly TRBD2 on 6 matching bases. CDR1 is SQVTM, CDR2 ANQGSEA, per germline. Trimming stripped 7 bases from V and 5 bases from J, with 16 bases between. The CDR3 spans 13 residues. The CDR3 loop is CSAWGGVGDTQYF. The CDR3 bases are TGCAGCGCCTGGGGCGGGGTAGGAGATACGCAGTATTTT.

The rearrangement joins TRBV5-6 to TRBJ2-2; 10 nucleotides align to TRBD1. The CDR3 runs 14 residues. J gave up 7 bases and V 4 bases, and 4 bases lay outside the gene matches. Germline V CDR1 and CDR2: SGHDT, YYEEEE. The CDR3 loop is CASSIWTGGGELFF. DNA of the CDR3: TGTGCCAGCAGCATATGGACAGGGGGCGGGGAGCTGTTTTTT.

The CDR3 DNA follows: TGTGCCAGCAGCTTAGCGGGGGGGTTTACTAGCACAGATACGCAGTATTTT. Its protein is CASSLAGGFTSTDTQYF. The gene calls are TRBV9 and TRBJ2-3, with 11 nucleotides matching TRBD2. This CDR3 has 17 residues. CDR1 and CDR2 (germline): SGDLS, YYNGEE. The J segment lost 0 bases and the V segment lost 4 bases, leaving 7 bases of the junction unmatched.

The chain employs TRBV6-2 or TRBV6-3 and TRBJ2-7; no firm D call. Deletions cut 2 bases from V and 4 bases from J, with 15 bases between. The CDR3 is 15 residues long. Germline CDR1 and CDR2: MNHEY and SVGEGT. As DNA, the CDR3 is TGTGCCAGCAGTTACCGAAGATACAGTATTTACGAGCAGTACTTC. Translation: CASSYRRYSIYEQYF.

The chain recombines TRBV29-1 with TRBJ1-3; possibly TRBD1 for D (5 bases). Germline values: CDR1 SQVTM, CDR2 ANQGSEA. V dropped 1 base and J dropped 1 base, with 11 bases sitting between them. The CDR3 runs 15 residues. In DNA, the CDR3 is TGCAGCGTTGAAGGCCGGGGGGGGTCTGGAAACACCATATATTTT. Protein product: CSVEGRGGSGNTIYF.

V gene TRBV5-1 combines with J gene TRBJ1-4, with 9 bases fitting TRBD1. This CDR3 is built from 14 residues. J lost 8 bases, V lost 2 bases, and 4 bases had no gene match. The germline V gene has CDR1 SGHRS and CDR2 YFSETQ. CDR3 region: CASSLQGALEKLFF. CDR3 DNA sequence: TGCGCCAGCAGCTTACAGGGGGCATTGGAAAAACTGTTTTTT.

The chain joins TRBV11-3 to TRBJ2-2; 12 nucleotides line up with TRBD2. Germline lookup yields CDR1 SGHNT and CDR2 YENEEA. The CDR3 length is 16 residues. V shed 2 bases and J 4 bases; nucleotides not matched to a gene: 2. Here the CDR3 reads CASSLRLAGVTGELFF. The CDR3 bases are TGTGCCAGCAGCTTACGACTAGCGGGGGTCACCGGGGAGCTGTTTTTT.